This TCR beta chain was profiled in a study of blood T cell repertoires in COVID-19. Across the whole study: The origin of the acute and convalescent COVID-19 samples was the United States, Italy and Spain.

The J segment lost 6 bases and the V segment lost 2 bases, leaving 7 bases of the junction unmatched. From germline, CDR1 is MDHEN and CDR2 SYDVKM. This CDR3 comprises 16 residues. The authors' processing: Amplification of reference gene primers provided the estimated nucleated cell counts. Assay: immunoSEQ multiplex PCR; the TCRdb copy retains only in-frame clones and omits some. For V, J and clone size, that table is used; D and trimming come from the DNA. The table has about 160,000 clones, roughly 84% seen once. Sequenced: peripheral blood. This rearrangement joins TRBV28 to TRBJ1-2, with 12 bases lining up with TRBD1. This clonotype originated in a woman older than 75 with active or convalescent COVID-19. CDR3 in amino acids: CASSLLMGQGADGYTF. The CDR3 DNA is TGTGCCAGCAGTTTACTTATGGGACAGGGGGCGGATGGCTACACCTTC.